This T cell receptor beta chain derives from a study of blood T cell repertoires in COVID-19. TCRdb's table, derived via immunoSEQ multiplex PCR, lists solely in-frame clones and lacks some. The sample records about 200,000 clones, roughly 80% being singletons. After removal of 5 bases from V and 2 bases from J, the junction contained 2 bases not matched to a gene. Per the germline V gene, CDR1 is MNHEY and CDR2 is SMNVEV (reference sequence). This CDR3 is built from 14 residues. The genes are TRBV27 and TRBJ1-2; 10 bases align to TRBD1. This clonotype originated in a woman aged 80 or over with acute or convalescent COVID-19. The sequenced sample consisted of peripheral blood. CDR3 in amino acids: CASSMGQGNYGYTF. CDR3 DNA: TGTGCCAGCAGTATGGGACAGGGGAACTATGGCTACACCTTC.